Described below is a single T cell receptor (beta chain) sequence and its context. Seattle's enrolled individuals joined amid active infection and were then monitored longitudinally. CDR1 SGHTA and CDR2 FQGNSA come from the germline V gene. This CDR3 region has 15 residues. Trimming took off 1 base at V and 2 bases at J, with 11 bases between the two ends. This sample is drawn from a study of blood T cell repertoires in COVID-19. On the study more broadly: Collection of acute and convalescent COVID-19 samples took place in the United States, Italy and Spain. PBMCs, B-cell-depleted T cells, or T cells provided the cDNA or gDNA that made up the material.

The authors' processing: Amplification of reference gene primers was used by the study to estimate nucleated cell counts. Sequenced by immunoSEQ multiplex PCR; TCRdb stores in-frame clones only, minus some. V and J calls and clone size are given by that table; D and trimming were obtained from the DNA. Of roughly 180,000 clones in the sample, around 94% are singletons; the top ten hold 0.7% to 0.8%. The receptor's source is a man aged 25-45 years with COVID-19, enrolled during active disease. V and J are TRBV7-2 and TRBJ1-2, with D possibly matching TRBD1 (5 bases). The sample taken for sequencing was peripheral blood. For the CDR3, the DNA is TGTGCCAGCAGCTTAGAAGGTCCAGGGAACTATGGCTACACCTTC. The encoded protein is CASSLEGPGNYGYTF.